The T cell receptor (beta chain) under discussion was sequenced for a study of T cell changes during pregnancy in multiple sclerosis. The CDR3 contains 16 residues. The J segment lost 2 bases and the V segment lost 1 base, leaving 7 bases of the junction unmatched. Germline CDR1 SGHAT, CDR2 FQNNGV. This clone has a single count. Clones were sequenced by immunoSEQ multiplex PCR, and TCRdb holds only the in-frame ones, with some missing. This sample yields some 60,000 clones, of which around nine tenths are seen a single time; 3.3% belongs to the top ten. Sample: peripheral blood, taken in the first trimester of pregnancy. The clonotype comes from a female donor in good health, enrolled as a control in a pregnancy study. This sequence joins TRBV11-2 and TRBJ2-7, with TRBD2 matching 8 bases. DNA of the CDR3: TGTGCCAGCAGCTTAGCCTATAGCGGGGCTCCCTACGAGCAGTACTTC. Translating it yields CASSLAYSGAPYEQYF.